A single sample gave rise to the 5 T cell receptor beta chains below, sequenced in a study of T cell responses to AZD1222 COVID-19 vaccine. Only in-frame clones appear in the TCRdb table, and some are missing; sequencing was by immunoSEQ multiplex PCR. The sample lists over 95,000 clones, around nine tenths occurring once. Specimen: peripheral blood, collected on day 0 of AZD1222 vaccination. The receptors stem from an adult in good health.

The J gene is TRBJ1-1, the V gene TRBV5-6, with 9 bases that match TRBD1. This CDR3 contains 14 residues. With V trimmed by 6 bases and J by 7 bases, 10 bases remained unmatched. Germline-derived CDR1 and CDR2 are SGHDT and YYEEEE. The CDR3 spells CASTLDRGSYEAFF. The CDR3 DNA sequence: TGTGCCAGCACCCTGGACAGGGGATCTTATGAAGCTTTCTTT.

The V call is TRBV10-2, the J call TRBJ1-2; the match to TRBD1 covers 7 bases. Germline values: CDR1 WSHSY, CDR2 SAAADI. The CDR3 loop spans 13 amino acids. V lost 3 bases to trimming and J lost 3 bases; unmatched junction nucleotides: 1. The CDR3 bases are TGCGCCAGCAGTGAAACAGGGGACTATGGCTACACCTTC. Protein: CASSETGDYGYTF.

V is TRBV3-1 (or the pseudogene TRBV3-2) and J is TRBJ2-2; TRBD2 might be the D (5 bases). In germline, CDR1 is LGHDT, CDR2 YNNKEL (reference sequence). This CDR3 contains 13 residues. Trimming took 7 bases from V and 0 from J, leaving 6 bases between them. CDR3 loop: CASTGTNTGELFF. CDR3 nucleotide sequence: TGTGCCAGCACGGGGACGAACACCGGGGAGCTGTTTTTT.

This chain links TRBV2 with TRBJ2-5; 9 bases are shared with TRBD2. Germline assignment: CDR1 SNHLY and CDR2 FYNNEI. The CDR3 spans 18 residues. The V gene end was trimmed by 6 bases and the J gene end by 1 base; junction bases not matched to a gene: 15. CDR3 in amino acids: CASRKGYGQRGAQETQYF. DNA of the CDR3: TGTGCCAGCAGAAAAGGGTACGGGCAGCGGGGGGCCCAAGAGACCCAGTACTTC.

The V gene is TRBV27, the J gene TRBJ2-2; 8 positions match TRBD2. Trimming took 4 bases from V and 0 from J; bases not matched to a gene: 4. Germline V gene data show CDR1 as MNHEY and CDR2 as SMNVEV (reference sequence). The CDR3 is 16 residues long. CDR3 bases: TGTGCCAGCAGTTCCTCAGCGGGGGCGAACACCGGGGAGCTGTTTTTT. This sequence encodes CASSSSAGANTGELFF.